Listed below are T cell receptor beta chains from one sample, sequenced in a study of blood T cell repertoires in COVID-19. Sequenced by immunoSEQ multiplex PCR; TCRdb stores in-frame clones only, minus some. The sample has around 300,000 clones; 70% to 90% are singletons. Sequences were obtained from peripheral blood. The source of these receptors is a woman in her 70s with acute or convalescent COVID-19. Each CDR3 is given with its conserved first and last residue. The D gene is left open where the match is weak. Only part of the rows carry a size: once, few, many, or a class if the clone is expanded.

abundance | j_gene | v_gene | d_gene | CDR3aa | CDR3nt
NA | TRBJ2-1 | TRBV2 | NA | CASSEARGMKFF | TGTGCCAGCAGTGAAGCGCGGGGCATGAAGTTCTTC
NA | TRBJ1-2 | TRBV7-2 | TRBD1 | CASRPLGQDYGYTF | TGTGCCAGCAGACCTCTCGGACAGGACTATGGCTACACCTTC
few | TRBJ1-5 | TRBV2 | NA | CASTGDTGQPQHF | TGTGCCAGCACCGGGGACACCGGTCAGCCCCAGCATTTT
once | TRBJ2-7 | TRBV9 | TRBD1 | CASSPGTGSSYEQYF | TGTGCCAGCAGCCCGGGGACAGGGAGCTCCTACGAGCAGTACTTC
NA | TRBJ1-5 | TRBV4-1 | NA | CASSQTRYNQPQHF | TGCGCCAGCAGCCAAACCCGCTACAATCAGCCCCAGCATTTT
NA | TRBJ1-1 | TRBV11-3 | NA | CASSLGTGTGNTEAFF | TGTGCCAGCAGCTTAGGTACGGGTACAGGGAACACTGAAGCTTTCTTT
NA | TRBJ2-7 | TRBV18 | TRBD1 | CASSQQQGSSYEQYF | TGTGCCAGCTCCCAGCAACAGGGGTCCTCCTACGAGCAGTACTTC
NA | TRBJ2-3 | TRBV6-1 | TRBD2 | CASSVTSGGVSTDTQYF | TGTGCCAGCAGTGTGACTAGCGGGGGAGTAAGCACAGATACGCAGTATTTT
NA | TRBJ2-5 | TRBV27 | NA | CAGSYRLGETQYF | TGTGCCGGCAGTTATCGACTTGGGGAGACCCAGTACTTC
NA | TRBJ1-5 | TRBV7-9 | NA | CASSGQNSNQPQHF | TGTGCCAGCAGTGGACAGAATAGCAATCAGCCCCAGCATTTT
NA | TRBJ1-2 | TRBV5-6 | NA | CASTSAGFLYTF | TGTGCCAGCACCTCGGCAGGGTTTCTTTACACCTTC